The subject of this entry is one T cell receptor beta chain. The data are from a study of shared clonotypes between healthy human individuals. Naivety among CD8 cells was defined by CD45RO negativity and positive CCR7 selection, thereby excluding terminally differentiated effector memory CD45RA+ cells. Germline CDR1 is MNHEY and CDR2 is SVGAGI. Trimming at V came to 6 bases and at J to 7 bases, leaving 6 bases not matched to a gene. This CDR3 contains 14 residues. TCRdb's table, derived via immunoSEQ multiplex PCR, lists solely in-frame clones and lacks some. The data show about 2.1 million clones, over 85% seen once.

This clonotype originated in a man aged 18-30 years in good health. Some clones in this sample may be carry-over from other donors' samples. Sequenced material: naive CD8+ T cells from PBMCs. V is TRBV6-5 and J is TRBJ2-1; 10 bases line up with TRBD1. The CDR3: CASSGTGDGNEQFF. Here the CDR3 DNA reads TGTGCCAGCAGCGGGACAGGGGACGGTAATGAGCAGTTCTTC.